The table lists the clone carrying this T cell receptor (beta chain) with a few counts. Its antigen is currently unknown. The V gene end was trimmed by 5 bases and the J gene end by 7 bases; junction bases not matched to a gene: 9. CDR1 and CDR2 from the germline V gene are MNHEY and SMNVEV (reference sequence). The CDR3 spans 14 residues. The record originates from a study of CD8 T cells in ankylosing spondylitis. Study-wide results and caveats: From matched ankylosing spondylitis synovial fluid, disease-linked clones were reportedly recovered at significantly enriched levels. In synovial fluid and blood from reactive arthritis, some motif variants were previously reported. A TCR beta motif of about 8 highly homologous variants seemed to mark ankylosing spondylitis blood.

In making TCR beta libraries, quantitative 5'-RACE with molecular barcodes was used. One entry per CDR3 protein, called by TCRdb with MiXCR from the 5' RACE reads. The sample lists fewer than 200,000 distinct CDR3 sequences, 9.8% occurring once. The sequenced material came from blood, either unsorted or a sorted T cell fraction (not recorded which). The source is a female donor with ankylosing spondylitis or in good health (not recorded which). The chain employs TRBV27 and TRBJ1-2, with 8 bases identical to TRBD1. The CDR3 DNA follows: TGTGCCAGCAGTACAGGACAGGGTGGGTCTGGCTACACCTTC. Amino acid sequence: CASSTGQGGSGYTF.